One sample yielded the 32 T cell receptor beta chains listed below, sequenced in a study of tissue T cells after allogeneic stem cell transplantation. Sequencing was performed with immunoSEQ multiplex PCR; in TCRdb, only in-frame clones are kept and a portion is missing. The table lists 5,000 to 6,000 clones, 40% to 55% of them singletons, with roughly 40% in the top ten. This sample's time point: mouse harvest day 14 after allogeneic transplant. The graft held 10^6 splenic CD5+ T cells and 10^7 T-cell-depleted bone marrow cells. The sample consisted of gut tissue. The receptor set was obtained from a female BALB/c mouse given C57BL/6 T cells with graft-versus-host disease after an allogeneic hematopoietic cell transplant.

This clone was recorded once. The listed genes are named as in mouse. The read halts 1 residue ahead of the CDR3 end, with the missing end drawn from the germline J gene. V is TRBV29 and J is TRBJ2-2, with D possibly matching TRBD2 (7 bases). The CDR3 length is 15 residues. Germline CDR1 is MSHET and CDR2 is SYDVDS. V dropped 1 base and J dropped 6 bases, with 12 bases sitting between them. CDR3 loop: CASSLLGGGPGQLYF. The part of the CDR3 DNA that was read is TGTGCTAGCAGTTTATTGGGGGGCGGTCCCGGGCAGCTCTAC.

This clone was seen a few times. Gene names and germline refer to mouse. The read terminates 1 residue ahead of where the CDR3 ends, so the germline J gene completes it. This chain connects TRBV26 to TRBJ2-7, with 9 bases that match TRBD2. J lost 0 bases, V lost 4 bases, and 4 bases had no gene match. The germline gives CDR1 KGHPV, CDR2 FQNQEV (reference sequence). The CDR3 runs to 15 residues. CDR3 amino acids: CASSRRLGVSYEQYF. CDR3 DNA, as far as it was read: TGTGCCAGCAGTCGCAGACTGGGGGTCTCCTATGAACAGTAC.

This clone is termed medium-sized. The germline and genes are mouse ones. The CDR3 extends 1 residue past the end of the read, so its final part is completed from the germline J gene. This chain uses TRBV13-3 with TRBJ1-1; D might be TRBD1 (6 bases). Germline V CDR1 and CDR2: NNHDY, SYVADS. Trimming removed 1 base from V and 1 base from J, with 8 bases in between. CDR3 length: 14 residues. The CDR3: CASSDRRGNTEVFF. CDR3 DNA, as far as it was read: TGTGCCAGCAGTGATCGCAGGGGAAACACAGAAGTCTTC.

With regard to this clone: Mouse germline and gene names are used. The sequence runs out 1 residue before the end of the CDR3; the remainder is reconstructed from the germline J gene. The rearrangement joins TRBV3 to TRBJ2-4, with 7 bases identical to TRBD1. This CDR3 comprises 13 residues. CDR1 is SNHLY, CDR2 FYNGKV, per germline (reference sequence). J was trimmed by 4 bases and V by 6 bases; bases with no gene match: 4. The covered CDR3 bases are TGTGCCAGCAGTTCCGGGACAGAAAACACCTTGTAC. Translated: CASSSGTENTLY. The entire CDR3 protein reads CASSSGTENTLYF.

This clone has only a few counts. Gene names are mouse gene names. The read stops 1 residue short of the end of the CDR3; the missing end is completed from the germline J gene. The chain employs TRBV23 and TRBJ1-4; the table's D call, TRBD1, was not checked against the DNA. The CDR3 contains 14 residues. Germline V gives CDR1 KGHTA, CDR2 FQNQQP. The CDR3: CSSSRDRSNERLFF. The covered CDR3 bases are TGCTCCAGCAGCCGGGACAGATCCAACGAAAGATTATTT.

Concerning this clone itself: Genes and germline are mouse. The CDR3 goes on 1 residue after the read ends, and that part is filled in from the germline J gene. The chain recombines TRBV26 with TRBJ2-1; D is uncertain. The CDR3 length is 14 residues. Germline V gene sequence: CDR1 KGHPV, CDR2 FQNQEV (reference sequence). Trimming cost V 1 base and J 4 bases, with 8 bases left between them. The covered CDR3 bases are TGTGCCAGCAGTCTGTTGAGCAATTATGCTGAGCAGTTC. Protein sequence: CASSLLSNYAEQF. The CDR3 in its entirety is CASSLLSNYAEQFF.

In regard to this clone: The germline and genes are mouse ones. The read ends 1 residue early relative to the CDR3; the germline J gene fills the gap. The V call is TRBV15, the J call TRBJ2-2; 8 nucleotides align to TRBD1. This CDR3 region has 15 residues. CDR1 is SGHND, CDR2 FRSKSL, per germline. The junction had 3 bases not matched to a gene; V was cut back by 6 bases and J by 0 bases. CDR3 region: CASSQQGANTGQLYF. The DNA read from the CDR3 is TGTGCCAGCAGCCAACAGGGGGCAAACACCGGGCAGCTCTAC.

By share, this clone ranks as medium-sized. Germline and genes here are mouse. The CDR3 is cut off 1 residue early in the read; its end comes from the germline J gene. This rearrangement joins TRBV26 to TRBJ2-5; no firm D call. There are 15 residues in the CDR3. The germline V gene encodes CDR1 KGHPV and CDR2 FQNQEV (reference sequence). V lost 2 bases and J lost 0, with 9 bases in between. CDR3 region: CASSLNRINQDTQYF. The DNA read from the CDR3 is TGTGCCAGCAGTCTGAACAGAATTAACCAAGACACCCAGTAC.

Remarks on this clone: The germline and genes are mouse ones. Read sequence stops 1 residue before the CDR3 end, and the germline J gene provides the missing end. J is TRBJ2-4 and V is TRBV20; the match to TRBD2 covers 11 bases. CDR3 size: 15 residues. The germline gives CDR1 GFQATS, CDR2 STVNSAI. J gave up 0 bases and V 5 bases, and 4 bases lay outside the gene matches. CDR3 loop: CGAFDWGGSQNTLYF. CDR3 DNA, as far as it was read: TGTGGTGCTTTCGACTGGGGGGGAAGTCAAAACACCTTGTAC.

This clone occurred a few times. Gene labels here are mouse ones. The read halts 1 residue ahead of the CDR3 end, with the missing end drawn from the germline J gene. V and J are TRBV26 and TRBJ2-5; 7 positions agree with TRBD1. V lost 3 bases to trimming and J lost 4 bases; unmatched junction nucleotides: 4. Germline values: CDR1 KGHPV, CDR2 FQNQEV (reference sequence). The CDR3 is made up of 14 amino acids. The CDR3 spells CASSLRQGEDTQYF. The CDR3 bases that were read are TGTGCCAGCAGTCTTCGACAGGGAGAAGACACCCAGTAC.

On this clone: Mouse germline and gene names are used. The read is 1 residue too short to cover the CDR3 end, so that end is filled in from the germline J gene. This rearrangement joins TRBV2 to TRBJ2-4, with 11 bases lining up with TRBD1. This CDR3 has 15 amino acids. Germline V gives CDR1 LGHNA, CDR2 YSYQKL. After removal of 3 bases from V and 6 bases from J, the junction contained 5 bases not matched to a gene. CDR3 DNA (partial): TGTGCCAGCAGCCAGACAGGGACAGGGGGGAACACCTTGTAC. It codes for CASSQTGTGGNTLY. The whole CDR3 is CASSQTGTGGNTLYF.

This clone was observed a handful of times. The germline and genes are mouse ones. The read ends 1 residue early relative to the CDR3; the germline J gene fills the gap. V and J are TRBV1 and TRBJ2-5; 7 bases map to TRBD1. Trimming took 3 bases from V and 5 from J; bases not matched to a gene: 5. CDR1 is NSQYPW, CDR2 LRSPGD, per germline (reference sequence). The CDR3 has 14 residues. CDR3 in amino acids: CTCSARQGGDTQYF. Partial CDR3 DNA: TGCACCTGCAGTGCCCGACAGGGAGGAGACACCCAGTAC.

This clone ranks as medium-sized (0.01 to 0.1%). The gene names here belong to mouse. The read terminates 1 residue before the CDR3 end, so the remaining end is supplied by the germline J gene. V and J are TRBV3 and TRBJ2-7, with 8 bases fitting TRBD1. Germline lookup yields CDR1 SNHLY and CDR2 FYNGKV (reference sequence). CDR3 length equals 13 residues. The junction had 5 bases not matched to a gene; V was cut back by 6 bases and J by 4 bases. CDR3 in amino acids: CASSSDRGYEQYF. Partial CDR3 DNA: TGTGCCAGCAGTTCTGACAGGGGTTATGAACAGTAC.

The table lists this clone with a count of one. Any gene name here is a mouse gene name. The part of the CDR3 DNA that was read is TGTGCCAGCAGTTTTGGGGGGTCAGAAACGCTGTAT. Translated, it gives CASSFGGSETLY. In full, the CDR3 is CASSFGGSETLYF. V is TRBV15 and J is TRBJ2-3; 7 bases are shared with TRBD2. The read stops 1 residue short of the end of the CDR3; the missing end is completed from the germline J gene. This CDR3 is built from 13 residues. Germline V lookup: CDR1 SGHND, CDR2 FRSKSL. After removal of 3 bases from V and 4 bases from J, the junction contained 1 base not matched to a gene.

Regarding this clone: The genes are named according to mouse. CDR3 loop: CASSAGDEQYF. The part of the CDR3 DNA that was read is TGTGCCAGCAGTGCGGGGGATGAACAGTAC. V gene TRBV13-3 combines with J gene TRBJ2-7; either TRBD1 or TRBD2 may fit D (5 bases each). The observed sequence ends 1 residue before the CDR3 terminus, with the missing tail filled in from the germline J gene. V gave up 3 bases and J gave up 5 bases, with 6 bases separating them. Germline CDR1 is NNHDY and CDR2 is SYVADS. This CDR3 contains 11 residues.

In the case of this clone: Genes here carry mouse names. The read ends 1 residue shy of where the CDR3 ends; the end is completed using the germline J gene. The chain carries TRBV26 and TRBJ1-1, with a possible D match to TRBD1 (5 bases). V dropped 4 bases and J dropped 0 bases, with 6 bases sitting between them. The CDR3 is made up of 13 amino acids. Germline-derived CDR1 and CDR2 are KGHPV and FQNQEV (reference sequence). The sequenced CDR3 bases are TGTGCCAGCAGTCGGGGGGCAAACACAGAAGTCTTC. It specifies CASSRGANTEVF. The CDR3 in full is CASSRGANTEVFF.

About this clone itself: Genes and germline come from the mouse. The CDR3 end lies 1 residue beyond the end of the read and is filled in from the germline J gene. This rearrangement joins TRBV5 to TRBJ2-5; D possibly corresponds to TRBD2 (5 bases). Germline V lookup: CDR1 LGHNA, CDR2 YNLKQL (reference sequence). Trimming stripped 1 base from V and 2 bases from J, with 7 bases between. The CDR3 length is 14 residues. CDR3 loop: CASSQAWAQDTQYF. CDR3 DNA, as far as it was read: TGTGCCAGCAGCCAAGCCTGGGCCCAAGACACCCAGTAC.

With regard to this clone: These gene names are mouse names. The read ends 1 residue before the CDR3 terminus; that terminus is restored from the germline J gene. This sequence joins TRBV13-2 and TRBJ2-1; 9 nucleotides agree with TRBD2. Per germline, CDR1 NNHNN and CDR2 SYGAGS (reference sequence). The length of the CDR3 is 16 residues. V dropped 1 base and J dropped 0; count of bases not matched to a gene: 2. This CDR3 reads CASGDRTGDNYAEQFF. The CDR3 DNA, read in part, is TGTGCCAGCGGTGATCGGACTGGGGATAACTATGCTGAGCAGTTC.

As regards this clone: Gene names and germline refer to mouse. CDR3 DNA, as far as it was read: TGTGCCAGCAGTTACAGGGGGGACACAGAAGTCTTC. Its translation is CASSYRGDTEVF. The full CDR3 protein reads CASSYRGDTEVFF. This chain connects TRBV26 to TRBJ1-1; 8 bases are a match to TRBD1. The CDR3 end lies 1 residue beyond the end of the read and is filled in from the germline J gene. CDR1 is KGHPV and CDR2 is FQNQEV in the germline V gene (reference sequence). The CDR3 is 13 amino acids. Unmatched junction bases numbered 2, after V lost 5 bases and J lost 3 bases. The entire variable domain, with the rest obtained from reference TRBV26 and TRBJ1-1, is as follows: NSKVIQTPRYLVKGQGQKAKMRCIPEKGHPVVFWYQQNKNNEFKFLINFQNQEVLQQIDMTEKRFSAECPSNSPCSLEIQSSEAGDSALYLCASSYRGDTEVFFGKGTRLTVV.

This clone has only a few counts. Any gene name here is a mouse gene name. From the germline J gene comes the end of the CDR3, since the read stops 1 residue before it. The J gene is TRBJ2-3, the V gene TRBV3; D ambiguous. Trimming removed 3 bases from V and 9 bases from J, with 10 bases in between. Germline CDR1 is SNHLY and CDR2 is FYNGKV (reference sequence). The CDR3 covers 12 residues. CDR3 sequence reads: CASSLGGRTLYF. The covered CDR3 bases are TGTGCCAGCAGCTTGGGTGGGAGGACGCTGTAT.

To note about this clone: The genes and germline here are from mouse. Read coverage stops 1 residue before the CDR3 terminus; the germline J gene supplies the remainder. The V and J genes are TRBV12-2 and TRBJ2-4; TRBD2 agrees at 9 bases. The germline gives CDR1 SGHLS, CDR2 HYDKME. V shed 3 bases and J 7 bases; nucleotides not matched to a gene: 4. The CDR3 is 13 amino acids. The chain's CDR3 is CASSSGTGYTLYF. CDR3 bases read: TGTGCCAGCTCTTCCGGGACTGGGTACACCTTGTAC. Drawing the rest from reference TRBV12-2 and TRBJ2-4, the complete variable domain is NSGVVQSPRYIIKGKGERSILKCIPISGHLSVAWYQQTQGQELKFFIQHYDKMERDKGNLPSRFSVQQFDDYHSEMNMSALELEDSAVYFCASSSGTGYTLYFGAGTRLSVL.

Concerning this clone: The gene symbols are mouse symbols. The read terminates 1 residue ahead of where the CDR3 ends, so the germline J gene completes it. V is TRBV31 and J is TRBJ2-3; 10 bases map to TRBD2. J was trimmed by 3 bases and V by 1 base; bases with no gene match: 1. The CDR3 runs to 14 residues. The germline gives CDR1 GKSSPN, CDR2 SITVG. The CDR3 sequence: CAWSPGLGAETLYF. The CDR3 bases that were read are TGTGCCTGGAGTCCGGGACTGGGGGCAGAAACGCTGTAT.

A note on this clone: The genes are named according to mouse. From the germline J gene comes the end of the CDR3, since the read stops 1 residue before it. V usage is TRBV2 and J usage is TRBJ2-7; 8 nucleotides line up with TRBD1. Germline values: CDR1 LGHNA, CDR2 YSYQKL. The CDR3 contains 12 residues. With 4 bases clipped from V and 6 bases from J, the junction kept 2 bases outside the gene matches. Partial CDR3 DNA: TGTGCCAGCAGCCGAGACAGGGGTGAACAGTAC. Its translation is CASSRDRGEQY. The entire CDR3 protein is CASSRDRGEQYF.

Turning to this clone: Gene names follow the mouse nomenclature. Sequencing ends 1 residue short of the CDR3 end; the germline J gene provides the rest. The genes are TRBV26 and TRBJ1-6, with TRBD1 identical over 9 bases. TRBJ1-6 belongs to the ORF category, with a function that is uncertain. The germline CDR1 and CDR2 sequences are KGHPV and FQNQEV (reference sequence). The CDR3 spans 15 residues. V was clipped by 4 bases and J by 11 bases; unmatched bases: 9. The CDR3 is CASSPSGQGGPPLYF. The covered CDR3 bases are TGTGCCAGCAGTCCATCGGGACAGGGAGGTCCGCCCCTCTAC.

As concerns this clone: Gene names and germline refer to mouse. CDR3 DNA, as far as it was read: TGTGCTAGCCCTCGACATCAAGACACCCAGTAC. Protein: CASPRHQDTQY. In full, the CDR3 is CASPRHQDTQYF. This rearrangement joins TRBV29 to TRBJ2-5; D remains unclear. The CDR3 is cut off 1 residue early in the read; its end comes from the germline J gene. The CDR3 has 12 residues. Trimming left V 8 bases short and J 3 bases short, with 9 bases between. CDR1 is MSHET and CDR2 is SYDVDS in the germline V gene.

Remarks on this clone: Mouse gene names and germline throughout. Read coverage stops 1 residue before the CDR3 terminus; the germline J gene supplies the remainder. The rearrangement links TRBV26 to TRBJ2-5; either TRBD1 or TRBD2 may fit D (5 bases each). Germline CDR1 is KGHPV and CDR2 is FQNQEV (reference sequence). This CDR3 comprises 13 residues. V lost 7 bases to trimming and J lost 3 bases, with 11 bases between them. CDR3 DNA (partial): TGTGCCAGCAACCCGGGACGTCAAGACACCCAGTAC. This sequence encodes CASNPGRQDTQY. In full, the CDR3 reads CASNPGRQDTQYF.

This clone was seen more than once but under ten times. Mouse germline and gene names are used. The covered CDR3 bases are TGTGCCAGCAGTTTCGGGACACAAAACACCTTGTAC. Residues: CASSFGTQNTLY. The entire CDR3 protein reads CASSFGTQNTLYF. This chain links TRBV14 with TRBJ2-4, with D possibly TRBD1 on 6 matching bases. Read coverage stops 1 residue before the CDR3 terminus; the germline J gene supplies the remainder. The germline V gene has CDR1 SGHDT and CDR2 FRDEAV. V was trimmed by 1 base and J by 3 bases, leaving 6 bases between them. There are 13 residues in the CDR3.

This clone was seen a few times. The listed genes are named as in mouse. The CDR3 extends 1 residue past the end of the read, so its final part is completed from the germline J gene. This chain uses TRBV26 with TRBJ2-5, with 10 bases lining up with TRBD2. CDR3 length equals 15 residues. The germline V gene encodes CDR1 KGHPV and CDR2 FQNQEV (reference sequence). Trimming at V came to 6 bases and at J to 5 bases, leaving 8 bases not matched to a gene. The CDR3 bases that were read are TGTGCCAGCAGCTTCGACTGGGGGGTAGGAGACACCCAGTAC. Its translation: CASSFDWGVGDTQY. The whole CDR3 is CASSFDWGVGDTQYF.

Comments on this clone: The germline and genes are mouse ones. CDR3 region: CASSLRTGNTGQLYF. The DNA read from the CDR3 is TGTGCCAGCAGTCTGAGGACAGGTAACACCGGGCAGCTCTAC. The chain carries TRBV26 and TRBJ2-2, with TRBD1 matching 7 bases. The read halts 1 residue ahead of the CDR3 end, with the missing end drawn from the germline J gene. CDR3 length: 15 amino acids. V gave up 2 bases and J gave up 2 bases; unmatched junction bases: 2. Per germline, CDR1 KGHPV and CDR2 FQNQEV (reference sequence).

To note about this clone: These gene names are mouse names. The DNA read from the CDR3 is TGTGCCAGCAGTCTGCGGGGGAGAGACACAGAAGTCTTC. The encoded protein is CASSLRGRDTEVF. The CDR3 reads in full as CASSLRGRDTEVFF. V gene TRBV26 combines with J gene TRBJ1-1; tentative D call: TRBD1 (5 bases). Read sequence stops 1 residue before the CDR3 end, and the germline J gene provides the missing end. Germline assignment: CDR1 KGHPV and CDR2 FQNQEV (reference sequence). Trimming shortened V by 2 bases and J by 3 bases, and 10 bases separated the two germline ends. The CDR3 consists of 14 residues. Full variable domain (remainder filled in from reference TRBV26 and TRBJ1-1): NSKVIQTPRYLVKGQGQKAKMRCIPEKGHPVVFWYQQNKNNEFKFLINFQNQEVLQQIDMTEKRFSAECPSNSPCSLEIQSSEAGDSALYLCASSLRGRDTEVFFGKGTRLTVV.

This clone was counted only a few times. The gene symbols are mouse symbols. The read stops 1 residue short of the end of the CDR3; the missing end is completed from the germline J gene. The chain couples TRBV19 to TRBJ2-3, with 10 bases lining up with TRBD2. This CDR3 region has 16 residues. Germline values: CDR1 FNHDT, CDR2 SITEND (reference sequence). Germline trimming cut 3 bases from V and 3 bases from J; bases unmatched to any gene: 7. The CDR3 bases that were read are TGTGCCAGCAGTAGGCTGGGGGGGCGCAGGGCAGAAACGCTGTAT. Amino acid sequence: CASSRLGGRRAETLY. The full CDR3 sequence reads CASSRLGGRRAETLYF. Looking up the rest from reference TRBV19 and TRBJ2-3 gives the full variable domain: GGIITQTPKFLIGQEGQKLTLKCQQNFNHDTMYWYRQDSGKGLRLIYYSITENDLQKGDLSEGYDASREKKSSFSLTVTSAQKNEMAVFLCASSRLGGRRAETLYFGSGTRLTVL.

This clone showed up just a few times. Mouse names are used for the genes. With the read ending 1 residue before the CDR3 end, the germline J gene is used to fill in that end. The chain employs TRBV26 and TRBJ1-3; TRBD1 aligns across 7 bases. Germline lookup yields CDR1 KGHPV and CDR2 FQNQEV (reference sequence). V trimming: 3 bases; J trimming: 4 bases; junction bases outside the gene matches: 3. CDR3 length: 14 residues. The sequenced CDR3 bases are TGTGCCAGCAGTCTTCAGGGGGGAGGAAATACGCTCTAT. Translating gives CASSLQGGGNTLY. The entire CDR3 protein reads CASSLQGGGNTLYF.